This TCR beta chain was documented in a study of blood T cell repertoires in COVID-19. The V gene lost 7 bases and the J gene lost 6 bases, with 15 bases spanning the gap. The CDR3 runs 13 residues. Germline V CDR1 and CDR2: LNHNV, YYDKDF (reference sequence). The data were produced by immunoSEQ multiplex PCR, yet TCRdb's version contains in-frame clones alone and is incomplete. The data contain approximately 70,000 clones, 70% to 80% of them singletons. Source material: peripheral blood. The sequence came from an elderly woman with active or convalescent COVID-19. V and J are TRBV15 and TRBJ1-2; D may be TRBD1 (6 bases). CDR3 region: CATKTGYRDGYTF. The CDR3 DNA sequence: TGTGCCACCAAGACAGGATACCGAGATGGCTACACCTTC. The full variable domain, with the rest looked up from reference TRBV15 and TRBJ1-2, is DAMVIQNPRYQVTQFGKPVTLSCSQTLNHNVMYWYQQKSSQAPKLLFHYYDKDFNNEADTPDNFQSRRPNTSFCFLDIRSPGLGDTAMYLCATKTGYRDGYTFGSGTRLTVV.